This T cell receptor beta chain was recovered during a study of blood T cell repertoires in COVID-19. V lost 5 bases and J lost 6, with 8 bases in between. The CDR3 extends over 11 amino acids. In germline, CDR1 is MNHEY, CDR2 SVGEGT. Participants had their cohort set by participant-reported clinical history. Sequencing used immunoSEQ multiplex PCR; TCRdb keeps in-frame clones, though not all of them. The table lists about 250,000 clones, approximately 85% of them singletons. V gene TRBV6-2 or TRBV6-3 combines with J gene TRBJ2-7; D is uncertain. Sequenced: PBMCs or T cells enriched from blood (not recorded which). This receptor was obtained from a woman in her fifties or sixties with acute COVID-19. CDR3 in amino acids: CASSSAPEQYF. The CDR3 DNA sequence: TGTGCCAGCAGTAGCGCCCCCGAGCAGTACTTC.